Following are 21 T cell receptor beta chains from one sample sequenced in a study of blood T cell repertoires in COVID-19 (dated by TCRdb to about 2020). Preparation of the library involved the immunoSEQ multiplex PCR assay. In TCRdb, the immuneACCESS table is reduced to in-frame sequences with V and J assigned. These tables do not hold every clone; where another copy was compared, an unresolved V gene accounts for under half, and the others remain unexplained. For this sample the table gives 150,000 or so clones, of which around 82% were detected only once. The top ten constitute 7% of the sample. Sequencing was performed on peripheral blood. These receptors were obtained from a woman aged 40 to 50 with COVID-19, enrolled during active disease.

This chain uses TRBV3-1 (or the pseudogene TRBV3-2) with TRBJ2-5, with a tentative D call TRBD1 (6 bases). The ends were cut back, 3 bases at V and 0 bases at J, with 11 bases in the middle. CDR1 and CDR2 from the germline V gene are LGHDT and YNNKEL (reference sequence). This CDR3 spans 15 amino acids. CDR3 residues: CASSQMGHHQETQYF. CDR3 in DNA: TGTGCCAGCAGCCAGATGGGACACCACCAAGAGACCCAGTACTTC.

V gene TRBV15 combines with J gene TRBJ2-5, with 14 bases fitting TRBD2. CDR3 size: 19 residues. The germline V gene encodes CDR1 LNHNV and CDR2 YYDKDF (reference sequence). V gave up 8 bases and J gave up 3 bases; unmatched junction bases: 17. The DNA of the CDR3 is TGTGCCACCGCCACGTGGGAAGGGACGACTAGCGGGGGGGAAGAGACCCAGTACTTC. This gives the protein CATATWEGTTSGGEETQYF.

V and J are TRBV6-5 and TRBJ2-7; 9 bases line up with TRBD2. The trim removed 4 bases at V and 2 bases at J, leaving 3 bases unmatched. CDR3 length: 14 residues. Germline CDR1 and CDR2: MNHEY and SVGAGI. CDR3 region: CASSFRTSAYEQYF. In DNA form, the CDR3 reads TGTGCCAGCAGTTTTCGGACTAGCGCCTACGAGCAGTACTTC.

The chain has TRBV10-3 and TRBJ1-1, with 8 nucleotides matching TRBD1. The CDR3 length is 12 residues. V dropped 6 bases and J dropped 7; count of bases not matched to a gene: 4. Germline CDR1 and CDR2: ENHRY and SYGVKD. CDR3 residues: CAISSQGDEAFF. The CDR3 DNA reads TGTGCCATCAGCTCACAGGGGGATGAAGCTTTCTTT.

The chain joins TRBV7-9 to TRBJ2-5; 9 bases agree with TRBD1. In germline, CDR1 is SEHNR, CDR2 FQNEAQ (reference sequence). V lost 2 bases, J lost 3 bases, and 7 bases stayed unmatched. CDR3 length: 16 residues. The CDR3 DNA reads TGTGCCAGCAGCTTACCGACAGGGGGTATAGAAGAGACCCAGTACTTC. Translating it yields CASSLPTGGIEETQYF.

The chain couples TRBV14 to TRBJ1-6; TRBD1 matches 7 bases. Germline V gives CDR1 SGHDN, CDR2 FVKESK. With V trimmed by 5 bases and J by 9 bases, 10 bases remained unmatched. The CDR3 covers 15 residues. CDR3 sequence reads: CASSEGQMGISPLHF. In DNA form, the CDR3 reads TGTGCCAGCAGCGAGGGACAGATGGGGATTTCACCCCTCCACTTT.

The V call is TRBV28, the J call TRBJ1-5, with D possibly being TRBD1 (5 bases). The germline gives CDR1 MDHEN, CDR2 SYDVKM. V was shortened by 10 bases and J by 6 bases, with 16 bases between the two germline ends. The CDR3 is made up of 13 amino acids. CDR3 sequence reads: CATAGRDLQPQHF. DNA of the CDR3: TGTGCCACCGCGGGAAGGGACCTTCAGCCCCAGCATTTT. Full variable domain (remainder filled in from reference TRBV28 and TRBJ1-5): DVKVTQSSRYLVKRTGEKVFLECVQDMDHENMFWYRQDPGLGLRLIYFSYDVKMKEKGDIPEGYSVSREKKERFSLILESASTNQTSMYLCATAGRDLQPQHFGDGTRLSIL.

This clone was observed many times. The chain recombines TRBV11-1 with TRBJ1-1, with 8 bases aligning to TRBD1. V was clipped by 5 bases and J by 13 bases; unmatched bases: 6. The CDR3 loop spans 11 amino acids. CDR1 SGHAT and CDR2 FQDESV come from the germline V gene (reference sequence). DNA for the CDR3: TGTGCCAGCAGCCAGGACAGGGTGATTTTCTTT. Residues: CASSQDRVIFF.

V usage is TRBV19 and J usage is TRBJ2-3; D is ambiguous. The V gene lost 5 bases and the J gene lost 3 bases, with 15 bases spanning the gap. The CDR3 runs to 15 residues. In germline, CDR1 is LNHDA, CDR2 SQIVND (reference sequence). The CDR3 is CASSLTPGRTDTQYF. The CDR3 region has the DNA TGTGCCAGTAGTCTCACCCCGGGTAGAACAGATACGCAGTATTTT. Complete variable domain (other parts from reference TRBV19 and TRBJ2-3): DGGITQSPKYLFRKEGQNVTLSCEQNLNHDAMYWYRQDPGQGLRLIYYSQIVNDFQKGDIAEGYSVSREKKESFPLTVTSAQKNPTAFYLCASSLTPGRTDTQYFGPGTRLTVL.

The rearrangement links TRBV28 to TRBJ2-2; 11 nucleotides align to TRBD2. Germline assignment: CDR1 MDHEN and CDR2 SYDVKM. There are 17 residues in the CDR3. The ends lost 5 bases at V and 7 bases at J; junction bases unmatched: 12. This CDR3 reads CASSTLPSGRMIGELFF. DNA of the CDR3: TGTGCCAGCAGTACATTGCCTAGCGGGAGGATGATCGGGGAGCTGTTTTTT.

V and J are TRBV7-9 and TRBJ1-2; D ambiguous. Germline loops: CDR1 SEHNR, CDR2 FQNEAQ (reference sequence). Trimming removed 5 bases from V and 0 bases from J, with 16 bases in between. The CDR3 loop spans 16 amino acids. The CDR3 DNA reads TGTGCCAGCAGCCGAGCCGGCACTATAGCTAACTATGGCTACACCTTC. This sequence encodes CASSRAGTIANYGYTF. The full variable domain, in which reference TRBV7-9 and TRBJ1-2 provide the parts outside the CDR3, is DTGVSQNPRHKITKRGQNVTFRCDPISEHNRLYWYRQTLGQGPEFLTYFQNEAQLEKSRLLSDRFSAERPKGSFSTLEIQRTEQGDSAMYLCASSRAGTIANYGYTFGSGTRLTVV.

The genes are TRBV18 and TRBJ2-7, with 8 bases matching TRBD2. Germline values: CDR1 KGHSH, CDR2 LQKENI. CDR3 length equals 16 residues. V lost 1 base to trimming and J lost 1 base; unmatched junction nucleotides: 6. The CDR3 coding sequence is TGTGCCAGCTCACCACTCTTAGCGGGAAAGTCCTACGAGCAGTACTTC. It encodes CASSPLLAGKSYEQYF. Filled out from reference TRBV18 and TRBJ2-7, the complete variable domain reads NAGVMQNPRHLVRRRGQEARLRCSPMKGHSHVYWYRQLPEEGLKFMVYLQKENIIDESGMPKERFSAEFPKEGPSILRIQQVVRGDSAAYFCASSPLLAGKSYEQYFGPGTRLTVT.

V usage is TRBV11-3 and J usage is TRBJ2-1, with 8 bases matching TRBD2. Germline-derived CDR1 and CDR2 are SGHNT and YENEEA. The CDR3 covers 14 residues. J gave up 6 bases and V 1 base, and 2 bases lay outside the gene matches. This CDR3 is CASSLGGRFNEQFF. CDR3 DNA: TGTGCCAGCAGCTTAGGCGGGAGGTTCAATGAGCAGTTCTTC.

The gene calls are TRBV7-3 and TRBJ2-5; D possibly corresponds to TRBD2 (6 bases). V was trimmed by 1 base and J by 3 bases, leaving 12 bases between them. This CDR3 comprises 15 residues. CDR1 SGHTA and CDR2 FQGTGA come from the germline V gene. CDR3 sequence (DNA): TGTGCCAGCAGCTTAAGGGGGGAGTGGAAAGAGACCCAGTACTTC. Protein product: CASSLRGEWKETQYF.

CDR3 amino acids: CASSRTPTGGDGYTF. The DNA for the CDR3 is TGTGCCAGTAGTAGGACACCGACAGGGGGCGATGGCTACACCTTC. The rearrangement uses TRBV19 and TRBJ1-2; 10 bases line up with TRBD1. The CDR3 runs to 15 residues. The germline V gene encodes CDR1 LNHDA and CDR2 SQIVND (reference sequence). V trimming: 4 bases; J trimming: 6 bases; junction bases outside the gene matches: 8.

The V call is TRBV7-9, the J call TRBJ2-3, with TRBD2 matching 15 bases. The germline gives CDR1 SEHNR, CDR2 FQNEAQ (reference sequence). The CDR3 covers 18 residues. J was trimmed by 2 bases and V by 3 bases; bases with no gene match: 6. The CDR3, as DNA: TGTGCCAGCAGCTTGGGACTAGCGGGAGGCTTCTCCACAGATACGCAGTATTTT. Translated: CASSLGLAGGFSTDTQYF.

This clone was detected once. The J gene is TRBJ2-3, the V gene TRBV28; TRBD2 might be the D (5 bases). The CDR3 consists of 15 residues. Germline values: CDR1 MDHEN, CDR2 SYDVKM. V shed 6 bases and J shed 0 bases, with 13 bases lying between them. CDR3 in amino acids: CASSRGIPSTDTQYF. CDR3 nucleotides: TGTGCCAGCAGCCGAGGGATCCCTAGCACAGATACGCAGTATTTT.

The V and J genes are TRBV7-3 and TRBJ2-2; 7 bases agree with TRBD1. V lost 5 bases and J lost 5; bases outside the gene matches: 8. The CDR3 consists of 15 residues. Looked up from germline, CDR1 is SGHTA and CDR2 is FQGTGA. The CDR3 protein is CASSPDRDLTGELFF. In DNA, the CDR3 is TGTGCCAGCAGCCCTGACAGGGATTTGACCGGGGAGCTGTTTTTT.

The rearrangement links TRBV4-1 to TRBJ1-2; 7 bases align to TRBD1. With 5 bases clipped from V and 0 bases from J, the junction kept 15 bases outside the gene matches. The germline CDR1 and CDR2 sequences are MGHRA and YSYEKL. The CDR3 runs 18 residues. The CDR3: CASSSRQGLTQSNYGYTF. The CDR3 DNA reads as TGCGCCAGCAGCTCGCGACAGGGACTCACCCAGTCTAACTATGGCTACACCTTC.

The V gene is TRBV12-2, the J gene TRBJ1-3; TRBD1 is the table's D call and was not checked against the DNA. TRBV12-2 represents a pseudogene. The CDR3 is 16 residues long. CDR3 region: CASRPTQCVSGNTIYF. Here the CDR3 DNA reads TGTGCAAGTCGCCCCACGCAGTGTGTCTCTGGAAACACCATATATTTT.

This clone was counted once. The genes are TRBV7-2 and TRBJ1-1; D unresolved. V was shortened by 4 bases and J by 3 bases, with 12 bases between the two germline ends. Germline loops: CDR1 SGHTA, CDR2 FQGNSA. This CDR3 comprises 14 residues. In DNA, the CDR3 is TGTGCCAGCAGCTCGACCCGGGTATACACTGAAGCTTTCTTT. Protein: CASSSTRVYTEAFF.